The 23 T cell receptor beta chains presented below share a single source sample, sequenced in a study of human T cells and chemical hapten exposure (TCRdb year 2021). Library preparation was by RACE. Sequencing used a NextSeq 500. The raw public reads went through TCRdb reprocessing: fastp at Q25, MiXCR clone calling, in-frame beta chains kept. Every CDR3 protein is listed once, alongside the most common genes and DNA of its rows. Present in this sample are about 89,000 distinct CDR3 sequences, 9.5% to 12% of which were seen just once. The biggest ten clones account for about 2% of the sample. Interpreted using the paper, the time point label stands for: patch test 2, 6 weeks after DPC sensitization. The treatment or condition label, read with the paper, signifies: therapeutic diphenylcyclopropenone sensitization with weekly scalp DPC. The source material was whole blood, sampled in connection with sensitization to the hapten diphenylcyclopropenone (DPC). Receptor source: a man aged 40-49 years with alopecia areata. Some clones in this sample may be carry-over from other donors' samples.

This clonotype has a handful of counts. The chain carries TRBV4-3 and TRBJ2-1; possible D gene TRBD2, 6 bases. V dropped 1 base and J dropped 0 bases, with 13 bases sitting between them. The CDR3 is 17 residues long. CDR1 is LGHNA and CDR2 is YSLEER in the germline V gene. CDR3 residues: CASSQVAGTSSYNEQFF. In DNA, the CDR3 is TGCGCCAGCAGCCAAGTGGCGGGAACGAGCTCCTACAATGAGCAGTTCTTC.

The J gene is TRBJ1-5, the V gene TRBV6-2 or TRBV6-3; D unclear. V shed 2 bases and J shed 4 bases, with 9 bases lying between them. There are 14 residues in the CDR3. Germline assignment: CDR1 MNHEY and CDR2 SVGEGT. CDR3 loop: CASSYPPGNQPQHF. CDR3 nucleotide sequence: TGTGCCAGCAGTTACCCCCCCGGGAATCAGCCCCAGCATTTT.

This clonotype turned up a few times. The chain uses TRBV6-5 and TRBJ2-3, with 8 bases fitting TRBD2. The ends lost 6 bases at V and 5 bases at J; junction bases unmatched: 16. The CDR3 is 17 amino acids. Looked up from germline, CDR1 is MNHEY and CDR2 is SVGAGI. This CDR3 is CASSPTSARPRVDTQYF. CDR3 coding DNA: TGTGCCAGCAGCCCGACTAGCGCGAGACCCCGGGTAGATACGCAGTATTTT.

The chain has TRBV11-2 and TRBJ2-6; D call uncertain. V was pared by 6 bases and J by 4 bases, with 13 bases between. The CDR3 length is 15 residues. CDR1 is SGHAT, CDR2 FQNNGV, per germline. The CDR3 nucleotides are TGTGCCAGCAGTCTCGCCCGGGCCGGGGCCAACGTCCTGACTTTC. Encoded protein: CASSLARAGANVLTF.

This clonotype has just a few counts. The chain joins TRBV5-1 to TRBJ2-2; possibly TRBD1 for D (6 bases). From germline, CDR1 is SGHRS and CDR2 YFSETQ. The CDR3 length is 16 residues. The V and J ends lost 0 bases and 2 bases respectively, with 11 bases between them. The CDR3 bases are TGCGCCAGCAGCTTGGCCCAGGGGTTTAACACCGGGGAGCTGTTTTTT. Its translation: CASSLAQGFNTGELFF.

This clonotype has just a few counts. The chain carries TRBV20-1 and TRBJ2-7; D is undetermined. Germline lookup yields CDR1 DFQATT and CDR2 SNEGSKA (reference sequence). V was pared by 1 base and J by 1 base, with 5 bases between. This CDR3 is built from 12 residues. CDR3 sequence: CSARAFSYEQYF. CDR3 DNA: TGCAGTGCTAGAGCTTTTTCCTACGAGCAGTACTTC.

Many counts were recorded for this clonotype. This chain joins TRBV6-2 or TRBV6-3 and TRBJ2-1, with D possibly being TRBD1 or TRBD2 (5 bases each). CDR3 length: 12 amino acids. Germline V lookup: CDR1 MNHEY, CDR2 SVGEGT. V was shortened by 6 bases and J by 15 bases, with 18 bases between the two germline ends. CDR3 DNA: TGTGCCAGCAGAGGGGCCTCTGCTCGGGGGTTCTTC. Amino acid sequence: CASRGASARGFF.

Turning to this clonotype: A clone one base away is much larger, so this may be a read error. V gene TRBV11-3 combines with J gene TRBJ2-4; 7 bases match TRBD1. CDR1 is SGHNT, CDR2 YENEEA, per germline. V lost 9 bases, J lost 9 bases, and 11 bases stayed unmatched. This CDR3 is built from 13 residues. This CDR3 is CARSQRQGTIQYF. CDR3 coding DNA: TGTGCCAGAAGCCAACGACAGGGAACCATTCAGTACTTC.

V gene TRBV28 combines with J gene TRBJ2-7; D is unresolved. The length of the CDR3 is 15 residues. Deletions cut 5 bases from V and 2 bases from J, with 16 bases between. Germline lookup yields CDR1 MDHEN and CDR2 SYDVKM. The CDR3 nucleotides read TGTGCCAGCAGTCCCCACGGAATCCCTCCCTACGAGCAGTACTTC. This gives the protein CASSPHGIPPYEQYF.

CDR3 sequence (DNA): TGTGCCAGCAATGCCGGCGGGGTCACCTACGAGCAGTACGTC. Amino acid sequence: CASNAGGVTYEQYV. The V call is TRBV6-2 or TRBV6-3, the J call TRBJ2-7; a weak D match, TRBD2 (6 bases). With 7 bases removed from V and 2 bases from J, the gap between germline ends came to 15 bases. CDR3 length: 14 residues. Germline V CDR1 and CDR2: MNHEY, SVGEGT.

V and J are TRBV5-1 and TRBJ2-3; no clear D. Germline-derived CDR1 and CDR2 are SGHRS and YFSETQ. V was trimmed by 0 bases and J by 4 bases, leaving 9 bases between them. This CDR3 region has 14 residues. The CDR3 is CASSLVERADTQYF. CDR3 DNA: TGCGCCAGCAGCTTGGTAGAAAGGGCAGATACGCAGTATTTT.

This clonotype was counted between two and nine times. The chain combines TRBV2 with TRBJ1-4; 9 bases line up with TRBD1. CDR1 and CDR2 from the germline V gene are SNHLY and FYNNEI. The CDR3 sequence is 15 residues long. The V segment lost 6 bases and the J segment 8 bases; nucleotides outside the gene matches: 10. The CDR3 DNA follows: TGTGCCAGCAGCTTGGGACAGGGCTTGTGGGAAAAACTGTTTTTT. Translating it yields CASSLGQGLWEKLFF.

This clonotype was seen a single time. CDR3 sequence: CASSSKGQQETQYF. Written as DNA, the CDR3 is TGCGCCAGCAGCTCCAAGGGACAGCAAGAGACCCAGTACTTC. The V call is TRBV5-1, the J call TRBJ2-5; 7 bases agree with TRBD1. The CDR3 extends over 14 amino acids. J gave up 2 bases and V 3 bases, and 4 bases lay outside the gene matches. CDR1 and CDR2 from the germline V gene are SGHRS and YFSETQ.

Only one count was recorded for this clonotype. This chain uses TRBV27 with TRBJ2-7; TRBD2 matches 13 bases. Unmatched junction bases numbered 9, after V lost 4 bases and J lost 3 bases. This CDR3 spans 17 amino acids. Germline values: CDR1 MNHEY, CDR2 SMNVEV (reference sequence). CDR3 bases: TGTGCCAGCAGTTCCATCGGGACTAGCGGGATCCTCTACGAGCAGTACGTC. It codes for CASSSIGTSGILYEQYV.

This clonotype occurred many times. The chain combines TRBV4-2 with TRBJ1-5; 8 bases line up with TRBD1. The CDR3 runs 16 residues. Trimming at V came to 0 bases and at J to 4 bases, leaving 5 bases not matched to a gene. CDR1 and CDR2 (germline): LGHNA, YNFKEQ. The CDR3 loop reads CASSQDGQGANQPQHF. The CDR3 coding sequence is TGTGCCAGCAGCCAAGATGGGCAGGGGGCAAATCAGCCCCAGCATTTT.

This chain uses TRBV7-2 with TRBJ2-2; the D gene is possibly TRBD2 (5 bases). The CDR3 totals 15 residues. Trimming shortened V by 5 bases and J by 4 bases, and 14 bases separated the two germline ends. Germline V gene data show CDR1 as SGHTA and CDR2 as FQGNSA. Written as DNA, the CDR3 is TGTGCCAGCAGCATTAGCGTAGAGGTCACCGGGGAGCTGTTTTTT. It translates to CASSISVEVTGELFF.

V and J are TRBV4-2 and TRBJ1-5; D might be TRBD1 (5 bases). The CDR3 length is 16 residues. Trimming removed 4 bases from V and 5 bases from J, with 18 bases in between. The germline CDR1 and CDR2 sequences are LGHNA and YNFKEQ. The CDR3 nucleotides are TGTGCCAGCAGCCCGCTCGATAGGGGTCAGGATCAGCCCCAGCATTTT. This encodes CASSPLDRGQDQPQHF.

This clonotype was seen more than once but under ten times. The chain employs TRBV20-1 and TRBJ2-7, with a tentative D call TRBD2 (6 bases). From germline, CDR1 is DFQATT and CDR2 SNEGSKA (reference sequence). The germline V and J ends were trimmed by 6 bases and 1 base, with 16 bases remaining between them. CDR3 length: 14 residues. CDR3 residues: CSADRQRASYEQYF. CDR3 coding DNA: TGCAGTGCCGACCGCCAGCGGGCATCCTACGAGCAGTACTTC.

This clonotype came up a few times. This rearrangement joins TRBV29-1 to TRBJ1-3, with 7 bases identical to TRBD1. V lost 4 bases to trimming and J lost 4 bases; unmatched junction nucleotides: 4. The CDR3 consists of 13 residues. Germline assignment: CDR1 SQVTM and CDR2 ANQGSEA. The CDR3 reads CSVGQGGGNTIYF. In DNA, the CDR3 is TGCAGCGTTGGACAGGGTGGAGGAAACACCATATATTTT.

The rearrangement uses TRBV27 and TRBJ1-2; D ambiguous. CDR1 and CDR2 from the germline V gene are MNHEY and SMNVEV (reference sequence). V lost 5 bases and J 8 bases, leaving 15 bases between the germline ends. The CDR3 contains 13 residues. The CDR3 DNA reads TGTGCCAGCAGTCCCCGGGCCATGAGGGGCTACACCTTC. It is translated as CASSPRAMRGYTF.

V gene TRBV6-2 or TRBV6-3 combines with J gene TRBJ2-3, with 7 bases that match TRBD2. Germline loops: CDR1 MNHEY, CDR2 SVGEGT. CDR3 size: 16 residues. V dropped 0 bases and J dropped 4; count of bases not matched to a gene: 7. CDR3 in amino acids: CASSYSAAGDPDTQYF. The CDR3 DNA reads TGTGCCAGCAGTTACTCCGCGGCGGGAGACCCAGATACGCAGTATTTT.

This clonotype was counted between two and nine times. CDR3 DNA: TGTGCCAGCAGCTTAGACGATGGCTTAGGGGAGCTGTTTTTT. Translation gives CASSLDDGLGELFF. The rearrangement uses TRBV7-9 and TRBJ2-2; D not certain. The V and J ends lost 1 base and 8 bases respectively, with 11 bases between them. Looked up from germline, CDR1 is SEHNR and CDR2 is FQNEAQ (reference sequence). The CDR3 is 14 amino acids. Full variable domain (outside the CDR3, taken from reference TRBV7-9 and TRBJ2-2): DTGVSQNPRHKITKRGQNVTFRCDPISEHNRLYWYRQTLGQGPEFLTYFQNEAQLEKSRLLSDRFSAERPKGSFSTLEIQRTEQGDSAMYLCASSLDDGLGELFFGEGSRLTVL.

This clonotype was counted only a few times. The chain is built from TRBV7-2 and TRBJ2-1; 13 nucleotides agree with TRBD2. Trimming at V came to 4 bases and at J to 7 bases, leaving 7 bases not matched to a gene. Germline loops: CDR1 SGHTA, CDR2 FQGNSA. This CDR3 region has 16 residues. The DNA of the CDR3 is TGTGCCAGCAGCTCAGGACTAGCGGGAGTTTTGAATGAGCAGTTCTTC. Residues: CASSSGLAGVLNEQFF.